In its sample, the clone carrying this T cell receptor (beta chain) was seen many times. Investigators prepared the TCR beta libraries by applying iRepertoire HTBI primers and Arm-PCR of CDR3 regions. TCRdb processed the multiplex PCR reads anew with MiXCR; each CDR3 protein has one entry. The sample carries about 200,000 distinct CDR3 sequences, around 19% recorded once. The length of the CDR3 is 14 residues. Unmatched junction bases numbered 7, after V lost 6 bases and J lost 4 bases. Germline-derived CDR1 and CDR2 are DFQATT and SNEGSKA (reference sequence). Indicated time point: newly diagnosed GD, antithyroid drugs for less than 3 months. RNA extracted from PBMCs served as the sequencing template. This specimen comes from a study of regulatory T cells in long-lasting Graves disease. The sample was also linked to a second study, of T cells in Graves' hyperthyroidism and ophthalmopathy.

This TCR derives from a woman aged 25 to 39 with Graves disease. The specimen was peripheral blood mononuclear cells (PBMCs), collected at new diagnosis, from a patient treated with antithyroid drugs. The chain carries TRBV20-1 and TRBJ1-4; the match to TRBD1 covers 8 bases. CDR3 amino acids: CSARPTGDNEKLFF. The CDR3 DNA reads as TGCAGTGCCCGCCCGACAGGGGATAATGAAAAACTGTTTTTT.